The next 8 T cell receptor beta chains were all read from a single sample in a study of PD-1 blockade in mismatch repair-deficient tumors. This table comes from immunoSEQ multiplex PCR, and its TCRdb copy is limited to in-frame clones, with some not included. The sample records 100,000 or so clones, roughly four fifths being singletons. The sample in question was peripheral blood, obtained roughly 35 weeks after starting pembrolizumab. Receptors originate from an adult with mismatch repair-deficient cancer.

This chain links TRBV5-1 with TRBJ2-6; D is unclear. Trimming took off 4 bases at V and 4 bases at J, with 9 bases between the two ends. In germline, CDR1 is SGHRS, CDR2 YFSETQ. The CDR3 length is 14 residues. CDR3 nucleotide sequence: TGCGCCAGCAGCGACCTCTTGGGGGCCAACGTCCTGACTTTC. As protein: CASSDLLGANVLTF.

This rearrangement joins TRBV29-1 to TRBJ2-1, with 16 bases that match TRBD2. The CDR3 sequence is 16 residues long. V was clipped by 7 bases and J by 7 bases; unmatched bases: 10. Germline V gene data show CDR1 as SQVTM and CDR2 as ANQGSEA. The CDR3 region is CSAGGTSGRAWNEQFF. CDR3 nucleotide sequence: TGCAGCGCTGGGGGGACTAGCGGGAGGGCGTGGAATGAGCAGTTCTTC.

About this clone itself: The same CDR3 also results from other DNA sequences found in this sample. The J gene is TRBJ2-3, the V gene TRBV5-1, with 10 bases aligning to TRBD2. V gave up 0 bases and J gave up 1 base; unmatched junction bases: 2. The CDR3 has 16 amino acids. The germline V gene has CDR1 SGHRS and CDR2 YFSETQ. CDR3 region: CASSLALAGGTDTQYF. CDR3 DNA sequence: TGCGCCAGCAGCTTGGCCCTAGCGGGAGGCACAGATACGCAGTATTTT.

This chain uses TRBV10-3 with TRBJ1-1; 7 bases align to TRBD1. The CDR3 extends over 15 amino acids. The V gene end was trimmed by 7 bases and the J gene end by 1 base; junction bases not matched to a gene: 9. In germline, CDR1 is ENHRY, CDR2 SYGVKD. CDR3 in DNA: TGTGCCATCACCCGAACGGGACAGTCGAACACTGAAGCTTTCTTT. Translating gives CAITRTGQSNTEAFF.

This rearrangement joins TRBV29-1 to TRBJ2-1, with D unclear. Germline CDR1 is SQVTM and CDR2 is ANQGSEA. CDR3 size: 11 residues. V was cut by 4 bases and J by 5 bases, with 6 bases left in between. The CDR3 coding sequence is TGCAGCGTTGCCATCCACAATGAGCAGTTCTTC. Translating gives CSVAIHNEQFF.

The CDR3 DNA reads TGTGCTAGTGGTCCTAGGGAGGGGGGATTACTAGCCAAAAACATTCAGTACTTC. Translating it yields CASGPREGGLLAKNIQYF. This chain links TRBV12-5 with TRBJ2-4, with D possibly matching TRBD2 (7 bases). Looked up from germline, CDR1 is LGHNT and CDR2 is FRNRAP. The CDR3 contains 18 residues. The V gene lost 5 bases and the J gene lost 0 bases, with 20 bases spanning the gap. Combining the CDR3 with reference TRBV12-5 and TRBJ2-4 gives the whole variable domain DARVTQTPRHKVTEMGQEVTMRCQPILGHNTVFWYRQTMMQGLELLAYFRNRAPLDDSGMPKDRFSAEMPDATLATLKIQPSEPRDSAVYFCASGPREGGLLAKNIQYFGAGTRLSVL.

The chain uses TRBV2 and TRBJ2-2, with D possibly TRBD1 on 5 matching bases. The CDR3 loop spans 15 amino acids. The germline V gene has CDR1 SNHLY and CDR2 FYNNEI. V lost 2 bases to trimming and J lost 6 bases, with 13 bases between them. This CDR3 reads CASSERGNIPGELFF. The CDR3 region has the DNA TGTGCCAGCAGTGAAAGGGGTAACATACCCGGGGAGCTGTTTTTT.

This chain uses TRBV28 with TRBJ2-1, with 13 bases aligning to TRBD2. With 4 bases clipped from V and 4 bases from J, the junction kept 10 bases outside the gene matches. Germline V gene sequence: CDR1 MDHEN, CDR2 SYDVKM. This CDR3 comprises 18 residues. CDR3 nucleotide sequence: TGTGCCAGCAGTTCCTTAGATGGACTAGCGGGAGAATACAATGAGCAGTTCTTC. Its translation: CASSSLDGLAGEYNEQFF.